A single sample is the source of the 4 T cell receptor beta chains below, sequenced in a study of T-cell reconstitution after alpha-beta-depleted transplantation in children. Construction of the TCRbeta library involved unique molecular identifiers. In TCRdb, the PCR reads were re-called with MiXCR into one record per CDR3 protein. The data contain around 340,000 distinct CDR3 sequences, 13% of them seen just once; the ten biggest clones take up approximately 4.3%. Sequencing was performed on PBMCs, taken from the stem cell graft. Every receptor here comes from a human donor who donated a stem cell graft to a child with Fanconi anemia.

This clonotype was detected many times. The chain is built from TRBV18 and TRBJ1-1, with unresolved D. Per the germline V gene, CDR1 is KGHSH and CDR2 is LQKENI. Trimming cost V 3 bases and J 0 bases, with 14 bases left between them. The CDR3 length is 16 residues. This CDR3 is CASSPELGNMNTEAFF. The CDR3 nucleotides read TGTGCCAGCTCACCCGAGTTGGGCAACATGAACACTGAAGCTTTCTTT.

This clonotype was seen repeatedly, ten times or more. This chain joins TRBV6-1 and TRBJ1-2; 9 bases are shared with TRBD1. CDR1 MNHNS and CDR2 SASEGT come from the germline V gene. V gave up 5 bases and J gave up 8 bases; unmatched junction bases: 12. The CDR3 totals 15 residues. The CDR3 region is CASSRDRVNIGGYTF. In DNA, the CDR3 is TGTGCCAGCAGTCGGGACAGGGTAAACATTGGCGGCTACACCTTC.

This clonotype has more than one count but fewer than ten. The rearrangement joins TRBV20-1 to TRBJ1-1; 8 nucleotides line up with TRBD1. This CDR3 has 14 residues. Germline V gene sequence: CDR1 DFQATT, CDR2 SNEGSKA (reference sequence). The CDR3 here is CRLPKDRAGTEAFF. DNA for the CDR3: TGCAGGCTACCGAAGGACAGGGCGGGCACTGAAGCTTTCTTT.

This clonotype was recorded at least ten times. The gene calls are TRBV5-1 and TRBJ2-1, with 7 bases matching TRBD2. The trim removed 0 bases at V and 7 bases at J, leaving 10 bases unmatched. The CDR3 is 16 residues long. Germline V gives CDR1 SGHRS, CDR2 YFSETQ. The CDR3 DNA reads as TGCGCCAGCAGCTTGGCCAGCGGGGACTTCTTGAATGAGCAGTTCTTC. Protein product: CASSLASGDFLNEQFF.